This T cell receptor (beta chain) is drawn from a study of blood T cell repertoires in COVID-19. Clones were read by immunoSEQ multiplex PCR, and TCRdb kept only the in-frame ones, dropping some. The sample has around 370,000 clones, roughly 89% seen once. Source material: peripheral blood. The receptor was derived from a man younger than 30 with active or convalescent COVID-19.

CDR3 bases: TGTGCCAGCAGCCCCGGGGGGCTCGACTATGGCTACACCTTC. Translated: CASSPGGLDYGYTF. V and J are TRBV3-1 (or the pseudogene TRBV3-2) and TRBJ1-2, with D tentatively TRBD1 (6 bases). This CDR3 comprises 14 residues. Germline V gene lookup returns CDR1 LGHDT and CDR2 YNNKEL (reference sequence). Trimming pared 4 bases from V and 3 bases from J, leaving 12 bases between.